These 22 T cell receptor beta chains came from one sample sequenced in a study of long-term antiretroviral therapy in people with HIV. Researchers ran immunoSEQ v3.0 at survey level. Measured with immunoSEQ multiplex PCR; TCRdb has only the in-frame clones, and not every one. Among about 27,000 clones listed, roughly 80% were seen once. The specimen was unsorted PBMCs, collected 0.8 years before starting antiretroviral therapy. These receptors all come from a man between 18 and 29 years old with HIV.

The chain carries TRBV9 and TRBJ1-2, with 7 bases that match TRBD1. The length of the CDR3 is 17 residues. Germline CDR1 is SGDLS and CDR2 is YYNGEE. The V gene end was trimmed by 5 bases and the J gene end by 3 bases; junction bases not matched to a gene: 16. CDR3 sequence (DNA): TGTGCCAGCAGAGGGCTGGGCCAGGGGGTAGACGACTATGGCTACACCTTC. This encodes CASRGLGQGVDDYGYTF.

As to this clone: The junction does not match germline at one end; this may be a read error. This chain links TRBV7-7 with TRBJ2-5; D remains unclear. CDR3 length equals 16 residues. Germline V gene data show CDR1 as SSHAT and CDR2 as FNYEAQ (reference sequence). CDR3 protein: CASSSGLGRVQETQYF. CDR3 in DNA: TGTGCTAGCAGCTCCGGGCTAGGTAGGGTCCAAGAGACCCAGTACTTC.

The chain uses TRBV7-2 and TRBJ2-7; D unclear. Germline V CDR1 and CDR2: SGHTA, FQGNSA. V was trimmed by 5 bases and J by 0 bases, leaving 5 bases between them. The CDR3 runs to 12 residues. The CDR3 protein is CASSPSSYEQYF. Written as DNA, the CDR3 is TGTGCCAGCAGCCCTAGCTCCTACGAGCAGTACTTC.

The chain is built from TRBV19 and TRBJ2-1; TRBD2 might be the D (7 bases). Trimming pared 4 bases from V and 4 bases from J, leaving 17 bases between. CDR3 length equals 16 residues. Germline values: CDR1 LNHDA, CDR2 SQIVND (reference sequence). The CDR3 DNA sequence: TGTGCCAGTAGTAGCCCCGGGGGGCTGGGTTACAATGAGCAGTTCTTC. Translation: CASSSPGGLGYNEQFF.

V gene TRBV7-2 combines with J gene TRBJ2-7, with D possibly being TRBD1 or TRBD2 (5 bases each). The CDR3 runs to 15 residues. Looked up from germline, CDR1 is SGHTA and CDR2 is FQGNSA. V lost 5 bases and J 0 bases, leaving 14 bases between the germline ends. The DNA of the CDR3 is TGTGCCAGCAGCCACCCCGGGGCCAGCTCCTACGAGCAGTACTTC. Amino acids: CASSHPGASSYEQYF.

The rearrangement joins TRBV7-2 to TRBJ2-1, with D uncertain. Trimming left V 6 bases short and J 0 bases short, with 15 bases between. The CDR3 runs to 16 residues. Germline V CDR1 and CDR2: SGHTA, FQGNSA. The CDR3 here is CASSPAPPSSYNEQFF. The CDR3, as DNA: TGTGCCAGCAGTCCGGCCCCCCCCTCCTCCTACAATGAGCAGTTCTTC.

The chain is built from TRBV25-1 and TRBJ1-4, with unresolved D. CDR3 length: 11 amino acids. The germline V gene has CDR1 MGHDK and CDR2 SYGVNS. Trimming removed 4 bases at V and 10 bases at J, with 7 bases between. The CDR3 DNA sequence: TGTGCCAGCAGTGGTCTGGGAAAACTGTTTTTT. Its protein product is CASSGLGKLFF.

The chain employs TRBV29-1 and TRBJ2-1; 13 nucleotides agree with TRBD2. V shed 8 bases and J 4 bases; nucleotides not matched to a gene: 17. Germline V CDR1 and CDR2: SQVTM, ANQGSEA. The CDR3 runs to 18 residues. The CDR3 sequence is CSPRLAGGVGFGYNEQFF. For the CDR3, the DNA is TGCAGCCCGAGACTAGCGGGAGGTGTTGGTTTTGGGTACAATGAGCAGTTCTTC.

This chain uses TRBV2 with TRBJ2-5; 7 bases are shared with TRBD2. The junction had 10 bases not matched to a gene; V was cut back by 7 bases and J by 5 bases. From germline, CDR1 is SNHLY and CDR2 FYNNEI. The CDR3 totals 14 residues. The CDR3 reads CASTPAGEWETQYF. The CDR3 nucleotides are TGTGCCAGCACTCCCGCGGGAGAATGGGAGACCCAGTACTTC.

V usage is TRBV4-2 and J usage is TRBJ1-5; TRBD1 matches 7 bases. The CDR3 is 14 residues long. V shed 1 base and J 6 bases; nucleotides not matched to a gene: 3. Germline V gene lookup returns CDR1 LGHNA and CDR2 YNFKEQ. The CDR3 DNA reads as TGTGCCAGCAGCCAAGGAGGGGGCGGTCAGCCCCAGCATTTT. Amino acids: CASSQGGGGQPQHF.

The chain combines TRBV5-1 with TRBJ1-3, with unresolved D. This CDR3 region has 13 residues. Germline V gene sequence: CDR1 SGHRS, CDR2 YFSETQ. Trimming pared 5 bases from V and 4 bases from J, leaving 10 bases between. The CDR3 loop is CASRVFGGNTIYF. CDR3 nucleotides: TGCGCCAGCAGGGTCTTTGGCGGAAACACCATATATTTT.

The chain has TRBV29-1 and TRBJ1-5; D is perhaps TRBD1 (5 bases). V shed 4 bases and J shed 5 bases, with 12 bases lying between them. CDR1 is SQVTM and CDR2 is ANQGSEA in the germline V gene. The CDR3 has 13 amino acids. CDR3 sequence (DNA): TGCAGCGTTGGAAACAGAGGGGATCAGCCCCAGCATTTT. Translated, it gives CSVGNRGDQPQHF.

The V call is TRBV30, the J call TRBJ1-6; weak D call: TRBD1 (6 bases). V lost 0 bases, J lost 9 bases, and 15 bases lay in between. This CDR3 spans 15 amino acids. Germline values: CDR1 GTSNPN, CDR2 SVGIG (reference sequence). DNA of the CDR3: TGTGCCTGGAGTGTAGGGGGGGCAGGGAGTTCACCCCTCCACTTT. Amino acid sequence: CAWSVGGAGSSPLHF.

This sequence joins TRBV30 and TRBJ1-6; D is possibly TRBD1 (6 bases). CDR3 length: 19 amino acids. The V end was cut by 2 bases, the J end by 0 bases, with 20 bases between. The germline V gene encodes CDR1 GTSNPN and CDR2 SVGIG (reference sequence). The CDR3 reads CAWSIQGSILNSYNSPLHF. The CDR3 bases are TGTGCCTGGAGTATACAGGGATCAATACTAAACTCCTATAATTCACCCCTCCACTTT.

CDR3 loop: CASSNSGRDTQYF. DNA of the CDR3: TGTGCCAGCAGCAATAGCGGGAGAGATACGCAGTATTTT. The rearrangement joins TRBV7-3 to TRBJ2-3, with 9 bases that match TRBD2. Germline V gene data show CDR1 as SGHTA and CDR2 as FQGTGA. V was pared by 5 bases and J by 5 bases, with 2 bases of the junction left unmatched. CDR3 size: 13 residues.

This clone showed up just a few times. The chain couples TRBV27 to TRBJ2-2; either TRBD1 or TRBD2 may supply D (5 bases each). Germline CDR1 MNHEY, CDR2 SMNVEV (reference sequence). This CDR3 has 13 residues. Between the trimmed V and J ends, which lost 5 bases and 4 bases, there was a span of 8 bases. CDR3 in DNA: TGTGCCAGCAGTCGAGGGGCCACCGGGGAGCTGTTTTTT. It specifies CASSRGATGELFF.

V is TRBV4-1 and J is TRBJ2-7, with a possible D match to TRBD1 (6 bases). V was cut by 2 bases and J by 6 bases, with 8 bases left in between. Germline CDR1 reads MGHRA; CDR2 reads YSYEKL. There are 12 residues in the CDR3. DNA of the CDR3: TGCGCCAGCAGCCAACTACAGGGCGAGCAGTACTTC. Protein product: CASSQLQGEQYF.

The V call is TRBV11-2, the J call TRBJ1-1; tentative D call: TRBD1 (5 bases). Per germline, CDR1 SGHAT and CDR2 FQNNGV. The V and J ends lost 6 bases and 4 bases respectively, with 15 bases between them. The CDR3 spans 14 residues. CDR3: CASRPLKGPTEAFF. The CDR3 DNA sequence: TGTGCCAGCAGGCCCCTGAAGGGGCCCACTGAAGCTTTCTTT.

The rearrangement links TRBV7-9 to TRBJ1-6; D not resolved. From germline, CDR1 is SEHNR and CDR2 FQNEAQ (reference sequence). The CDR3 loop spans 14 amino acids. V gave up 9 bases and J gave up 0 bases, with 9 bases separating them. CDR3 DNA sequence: TGTGCCAGTGAACGGAGCTCCTATAATTCACCCCTCCACTTT. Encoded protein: CASERSSYNSPLHF.

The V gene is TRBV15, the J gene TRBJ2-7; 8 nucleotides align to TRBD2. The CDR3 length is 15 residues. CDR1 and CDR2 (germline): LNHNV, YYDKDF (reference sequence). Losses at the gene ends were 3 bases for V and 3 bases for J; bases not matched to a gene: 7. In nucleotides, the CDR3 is TGTGCCACCAGCAGCGCGGCCGGGAGGGTCTACGAGCAGTACTTC. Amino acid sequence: CATSSAAGRVYEQYF.

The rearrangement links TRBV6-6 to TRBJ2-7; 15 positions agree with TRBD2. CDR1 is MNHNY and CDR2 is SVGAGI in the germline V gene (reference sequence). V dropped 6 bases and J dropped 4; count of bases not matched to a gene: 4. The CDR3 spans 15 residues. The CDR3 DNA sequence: TGTGCCAGCAGAACCGGGACTAGCGGGGGGTACGAGCAGTACTTC. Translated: CASRTGTSGGYEQYF.

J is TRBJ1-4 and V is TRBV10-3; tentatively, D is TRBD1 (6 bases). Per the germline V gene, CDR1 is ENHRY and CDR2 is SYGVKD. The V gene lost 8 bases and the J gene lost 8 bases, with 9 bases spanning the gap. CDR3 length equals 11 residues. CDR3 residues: CAIGQPEKLFF. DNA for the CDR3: TGTGCCATCGGACAGCCAGAAAAACTGTTTTTT.